These 25 T cell receptor beta chains share one sample of origin, sequenced in a study of T cells after yellow fever vaccination. TCRdb re-called the 5' RACE reads through MiXCR, storing one row per CDR3 protein. The table lists roughly 500,000 distinct CDR3 sequences, 15% to 20% of them singletons. The source material was PBMCs, sampled 15 days after the yellow fever booster vaccination. The receptors shown here come from a man under 40 who received the YFV17D yellow fever vaccine.

This clonotype appeared a few times. V is TRBV28 and J is TRBJ2-7; 8 nucleotides match TRBD1. This CDR3 comprises 17 residues. The germline V gene has CDR1 MDHEN and CDR2 SYDVKM. V lost 3 bases, J lost 3 bases, and 13 bases stayed unmatched. Here the CDR3 reads CASSLAGGASVVYEQYF. CDR3 DNA sequence: TGTGCCAGCAGTTTGGCAGGGGGCGCGTCTGTTGTCTACGAGCAGTACTTC.

This clonotype was picked up a small number of times. This chain connects TRBV5-1 to TRBJ1-1, with TRBD1 matching 9 bases. The trim removed 4 bases at V and 7 bases at J, leaving 5 bases unmatched. Germline-derived CDR1 and CDR2 are SGHRS and YFSETQ. The CDR3 extends over 13 amino acids. The CDR3 spells CASSVDRGLEAFF. The CDR3 DNA reads TGCGCCAGCAGCGTGGACAGGGGCCTTGAAGCTTTCTTT.

The chain uses TRBV6-1 and TRBJ1-6; D uncertain. The CDR3 covers 12 residues. Trimming pared 5 bases from V and 10 bases from J, leaving 9 bases between. CDR1 and CDR2 (germline): MNHNS, SASEGT. CDR3 residues: CASSSTSSPLHF. The CDR3 DNA sequence: TGTGCCAGCAGTTCTACTTCGTCACCCCTCCACTTT.

The chain uses TRBV29-1 and TRBJ2-1; D gene uncertain. Germline loops: CDR1 SQVTM, CDR2 ANQGSEA. The CDR3 covers 11 residues. V lost 7 bases, J lost 5 bases, and 9 bases lay in between. For the CDR3, the DNA is TGCAGCGCCGCGGTTGACAATGAGCAGTTCTTC. It translates to CSAAVDNEQFF.

This clonotype was found many times. The genes are TRBV10-3 and TRBJ2-1, with TRBD2 matching 9 bases. V shed 11 bases, J shed 3 bases, and the junction held 14 bases outside the gene matches. CDR3 size: 16 residues. The germline V gene has CDR1 ENHRY and CDR2 SYGVKD. The CDR3 nucleotides read TGTGCCTCCGAGGGTCGGCGGGAGGGCCTCTACAATGAGCAGTTCTTC. It yields the protein CASEGRREGLYNEQFF.

In its sample, this clonotype was seen a few times. The chain links TRBV12-3 or TRBV12-4 to TRBJ2-1, with a weak D call TRBD1 (6 bases). Trimming stripped 5 bases from V and 7 bases from J, with 21 bases between. This CDR3 has 16 residues. DNA of the CDR3: TGTGCCAGCAGTCCAGGGGCCCTAAGTCGATCGAATGAGCAGTTCTTC. It specifies CASSPGALSRSNEQFF.

The chain recombines TRBV2 with TRBJ2-3; D tentatively fits TRBD1 or TRBD2 (5 bases each). CDR3 size: 16 residues. V shed 1 base and J shed 6 bases, with 17 bases lying between them. Germline V gene lookup returns CDR1 SNHLY and CDR2 FYNNEI. Written as DNA, the CDR3 is TGTGCCAGCAGTGAAGGCCTCCGGGTTTGGGGGGATACGCAGTATTTT. This encodes CASSEGLRVWGDTQYF.

The chain couples TRBV5-5 to TRBJ2-7; D may be TRBD1 (5 bases). Germline V CDR1 and CDR2: SGHKS, YYEKEE (reference sequence). V was pared by 4 bases and J by 4 bases, with 21 bases between. CDR3 length: 16 amino acids. DNA for the CDR3: TGTGCCAGCAGCCCGGAGTTCGGGTTAGGGGCTTACGAGCAGTACTTC. Translated: CASSPEFGLGAYEQYF.

This clonotype was seen a few times. The V and J genes are TRBV15 and TRBJ2-5; the D is unclear. This CDR3 spans 17 amino acids. Germline-derived CDR1 and CDR2 are LNHNV and YYDKDF (reference sequence). V dropped 0 bases and J dropped 4 bases, with 18 bases sitting between them. CDR3: CATSREGLAPGLETQYF. The CDR3 nucleotides are TGTGCCACCAGCAGAGAAGGGCTGGCGCCCGGGTTAGAGACCCAGTACTTC. Drawing the rest from reference TRBV15 and TRBJ2-5, the complete variable domain is DAMVIQNPRYQVTQFGKPVTLSCSQTLNHNVMYWYQQKSSQAPKLLFHYYDKDFNNEADTPDNFQSRRPNTSFCFLDIRSPGLGDTAMYLCATSREGLAPGLETQYFGPGTRLLVL.

This clonotype was observed a few times. The chain joins TRBV20-1 to TRBJ2-2; maybe TRBD2 (6 bases). This CDR3 is 14 amino acids long. V was clipped by 1 base and J by 4 bases, with 10 bases between them. CDR1 and CDR2 (germline): DFQATT, SNEGSKA (reference sequence). CDR3 residues: CSARGGRGTGELFF. For the CDR3, the DNA is TGCAGTGCTAGAGGAGGGCGGGGCACCGGGGAGCTGTTTTTT.

This clonotype has only a few counts. The chain links TRBV4-2 to TRBJ2-1, with 7 bases identical to TRBD2. Germline CDR1 and CDR2: LGHNA and YNFKEQ. The CDR3 runs to 17 residues. V was pared by 4 bases and J by 6 bases, with 15 bases of the junction left unmatched. The CDR3 region has the DNA TGTGCCAGCAGCCTAGACGATGCGGGAGTATATGGCAATGAGCAGTTCTTC. Its translation: CASSLDDAGVYGNEQFF.

This clonotype was counted a few times. The chain has TRBV29-1 and TRBJ2-3; 15 bases are shared with TRBD2. J was trimmed by 1 base and V by 5 bases; bases with no gene match: 1. The germline V gene has CDR1 SQVTM and CDR2 ANQGSEA. CDR3 length: 15 residues. The CDR3 region is CSVRTSGRGTDTQYF. DNA for the CDR3: TGCAGCGTTCGGACTAGCGGGAGGGGCACAGATACGCAGTATTTT.

A few counts support this clonotype. V and J are TRBV7-9 and TRBJ2-7; D not certain. The CDR3 runs 12 residues. CDR1 and CDR2 from the germline V gene are SEHNR and FQNEAQ (reference sequence). V lost 8 bases and J lost 2, with 10 bases in between. The CDR3 protein is CASGNSAYEQYF. The CDR3 bases are TGTGCCAGCGGGAACTCAGCCTACGAGCAGTACTTC.

The chain links TRBV28 to TRBJ2-1, with no clear D. CDR3 length: 13 amino acids. The germline gives CDR1 MDHEN, CDR2 SYDVKM. V was trimmed by 6 bases and J by 3 bases, leaving 9 bases between them. The CDR3 DNA reads as TGTGCCAGCAGCCCTACCCTCTACAATGAGCAGTTCTTC. It codes for CASSPTLYNEQFF.

The gene calls are TRBV7-2 and TRBJ2-3; D remains ambiguous. The germline V and J ends were trimmed by 2 bases and 2 bases, with 8 bases remaining between them. Germline CDR1 is SGHTA and CDR2 is FQGNSA. The CDR3 totals 14 residues. The CDR3 is CASSLSLPTDTQYF. The CDR3 DNA sequence: TGTGCCAGCAGCTTAAGTCTACCCACAGATACGCAGTATTTT.

This clonotype showed up just a few times. The CDR3: CSVEAWGAYEQYF. The CDR3 DNA is TGCAGCGTCGAGGCGTGGGGGGCCTACGAGCAGTACTTC. The V gene is TRBV29-1, the J gene TRBJ2-7, with D tentatively TRBD2 (6 bases). There are 13 residues in the CDR3. From germline, CDR1 is SQVTM and CDR2 ANQGSEA. V dropped 6 bases and J dropped 2 bases, with 14 bases sitting between them.

The rearrangement joins TRBV6-5 to TRBJ2-7; no reliable D call. This CDR3 has 13 amino acids. Germline CDR1 MNHEY, CDR2 SVGAGI. The V end lost 0 bases, the J end lost 7 bases, and 10 bases lay between the germline ends. CDR3 amino acids: CASSYSRVGEQYF. In DNA form, the CDR3 reads TGTGCCAGCAGTTACTCCCGGGTGGGAGAGCAGTACTTC.

The chain has TRBV7-2 and TRBJ2-5; 7 bases match TRBD2. The CDR3 totals 16 residues. V shed 4 bases and J 4 bases; nucleotides not matched to a gene: 12. Germline CDR1 reads SGHTA; CDR2 reads FQGNSA. Here the CDR3 DNA reads TGTGCCAGCAGCTCCCACTTCCGGGCGGGGGTAGAGACCCAGTACTTC. This codes for CASSSHFRAGVETQYF.

This clonotype has a count of ten or more. V is TRBV12-3 or TRBV12-4 and J is TRBJ2-7; TRBD2 matches at 10 bases. V was pared by 8 bases and J by 2 bases, with 3 bases of the junction left unmatched. This CDR3 has 13 residues. This CDR3 reads CASETSGAYEQYF. CDR3 nucleotides: TGTGCCAGCGAAACTAGCGGGGCCTACGAGCAGTACTTC.

CDR3 residues: CASSSVASGRYEQFF. In DNA form, the CDR3 reads TGTGCCAGCAGCTCCGTGGCAAGCGGGAGGTATGAGCAGTTCTTC. V gene TRBV13 combines with J gene TRBJ2-1; 9 bases match TRBD2. This CDR3 comprises 15 residues. V lost 4 bases, J lost 8 bases, and 9 bases stayed unmatched. Germline values: CDR1 PRHDT, CDR2 FYEKMQ (reference sequence).

This clonotype has only a few counts. V is TRBV20-1 and J is TRBJ1-4; D possibly corresponds to TRBD1 (5 bases). V lost 1 base and J 16 bases, leaving 13 bases between the germline ends. The germline V gene has CDR1 DFQATT and CDR2 SNEGSKA (reference sequence). The CDR3 has 11 amino acids. In DNA, the CDR3 is TGCAGTGCTAGAGCAGGGAACCTCTGGTTTTTT. Amino acid sequence: CSARAGNLWFF.

This clonotype has a handful of counts. This chain joins TRBV12-3 or TRBV12-4 and TRBJ2-1; TRBD2 might be the D (5 bases). Trimming cost V 6 bases and J 8 bases, with 20 bases left between them. This CDR3 is built from 15 residues. In nucleotides, the CDR3 is TGTGCCAGCAGCCCCGCGGAGACTACTGGCGATGAGCAGTTCTTC. It translates to CASSPAETTGDEQFF.

This clonotype was seen a few times. The chain employs TRBV24-1 and TRBJ2-3, with 11 positions matching TRBD2. With V trimmed by 9 bases and J by 2 bases, 3 bases remained unmatched. The V gene's germline CDR1 is KGHDR and CDR2 SFDVKD. The CDR3 length is 14 residues. Written as DNA, the CDR3 is TGTGCCACCCAGGGACTAGCGGACACAGATACGCAGTATTTT. It yields the protein CATQGLADTDTQYF.

In this sample, this clonotype turned up a few times. The gene calls are TRBV6-2 or TRBV6-3 and TRBJ2-5; D may be TRBD1 (6 bases). The germline V gene encodes CDR1 MNHEY and CDR2 SVGEGT. Trimming removed 0 bases at V and 1 base at J, with 12 bases between. This CDR3 spans 16 amino acids. The DNA for the CDR3 is TGTGCCAGCAGTTACTCCCAGGGGCGAACCCAAGAGACCCAGTACTTC. This sequence encodes CASSYSQGRTQETQYF.

The rearrangement links TRBV5-1 to TRBJ2-5, with D uncertain. CDR1 SGHRS and CDR2 YFSETQ come from the germline V gene. The length of the CDR3 is 13 residues. Trimming stripped 3 bases from V and 0 bases from J, with 6 bases between. The CDR3 here is CASSYQNQETQYF. The CDR3, as DNA: TGCGCCAGCAGCTACCAGAACCAAGAGACCCAGTACTTC.